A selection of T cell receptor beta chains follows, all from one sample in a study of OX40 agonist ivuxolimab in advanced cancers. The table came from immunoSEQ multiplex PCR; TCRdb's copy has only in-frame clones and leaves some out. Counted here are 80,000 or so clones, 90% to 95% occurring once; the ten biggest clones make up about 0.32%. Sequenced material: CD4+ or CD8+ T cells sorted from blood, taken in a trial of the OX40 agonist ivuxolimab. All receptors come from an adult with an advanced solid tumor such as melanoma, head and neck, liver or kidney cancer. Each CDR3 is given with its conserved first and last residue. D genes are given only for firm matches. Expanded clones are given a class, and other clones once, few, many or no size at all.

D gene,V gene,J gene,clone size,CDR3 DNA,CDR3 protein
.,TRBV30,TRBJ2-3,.,TGTGCCTGGAACCTACCTAGTGGCACAGATACGCAGTATTTT,CAWNLPSGTDTQYF
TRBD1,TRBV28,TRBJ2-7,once,TGTGCCAGCAGTGTACAGGGGCCCAACCCTTGGGAGCAGTACTTC,CASSVQGPNPWEQYF
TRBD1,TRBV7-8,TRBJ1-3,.,TGTGCCAGCAGCGCAGACAGGGCGACTGGAAACACCATATATTTT,CASSADRATGNTIYF
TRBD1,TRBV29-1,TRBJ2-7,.,TGCAGCGTAAGATTCCGGGACAGGGCTGAAAACGAGCAGTACTTC,CSVRFRDRAENEQYF
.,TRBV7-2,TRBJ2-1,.,TGTGCCAGCAGCTTGGCCGCGCTAGTCGACAATGAGCAGTTCTTC,CASSLAALVDNEQFF
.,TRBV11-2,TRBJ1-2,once,TGTGCCAGCAGCACTCCCCGGGCTCATGGCTACACCTTC,CASSTPRAHGYTF
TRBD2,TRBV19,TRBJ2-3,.,TGTGCCAGTAGTAGGACACTAGCGGGGGGACTGGATACGCAGTATTTT,CASSRTLAGGLDTQYF
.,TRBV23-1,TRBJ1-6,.,TGCGCCAGCAGTCAAAAATTAAGTCCCCTATATAATTCACCCCTCCACTTT,CASSQKLSPLYNSPLHF
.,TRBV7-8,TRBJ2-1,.,TGTGCCAGCAGCTTAGGAGTAGGGAATACGGATGAGCAGTTCTTC,CASSLGVGNTDEQFF
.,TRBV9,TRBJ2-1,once,TGTGCCAGCAGCCCGAGGGGGGGGCCGGGCTCCTACAATGAGCAGTTCTTC,CASSPRGGPGSYNEQFF
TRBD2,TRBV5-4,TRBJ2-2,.,TGTGCCAGCAGCTTGCCATCTGGATTAGCGGGAATAACCGGGGAGCTGTTTTTT,CASSLPSGLAGITGELFF
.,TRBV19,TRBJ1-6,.,TGTGCCAGTAGGACCGGGAGGATCAATTCACCCCTCCACTTT,CASRTGRINSPLHF
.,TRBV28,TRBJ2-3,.,TGTGCCAGCGAGCGGAGCGTGGGCACAGATACGCAGTATTTT,CASERSVGTDTQYF
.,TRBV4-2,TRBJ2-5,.,TGTGCCAGCAGCCAAGACAGGGTTTGGGAGCAGTACTTC,CASSQDRVWEQYF
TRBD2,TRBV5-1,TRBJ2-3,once,TGCGCCAGCAGCCCGAGACTAGCGGGAGAGGGTAGGACAGATACGCAGTATTTT,CASSPRLAGEGRTDTQYF
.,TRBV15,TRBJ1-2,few,TGTGCCACCAGCAGAGATGGAGGCGGCTACACCTTC,CATSRDGGGYTF
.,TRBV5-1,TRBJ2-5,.,TGCGCCAGCAGCTTGGGCGGGACCTCTCAAGAGACCCAGTACTTC,CASSLGGTSQETQYF
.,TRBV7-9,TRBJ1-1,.,TGTGCCAGCAGCTTACAGGTGAACACTGAAGCTTTCTTT,CASSLQVNTEAFF
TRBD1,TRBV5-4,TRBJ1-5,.,TGTGCCAGCAGCCCCCGGGACAGAGTCAATCAGCCCCAGCATTTT,CASSPRDRVNQPQHF
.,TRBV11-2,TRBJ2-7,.,TGTGCCAGCAGCTTAGACTTCGACAGGTCCTACGAGCAGTACTTC,CASSLDFDRSYEQYF
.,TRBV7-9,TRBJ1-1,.,TGTGCCAGCAGCTTAGGGGCGGTCATGAACACTGAAGCTTTCTTT,CASSLGAVMNTEAFF
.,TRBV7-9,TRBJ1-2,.,TGTGCCAGCAGCTTGGGGGATGGATATGGCTACACCTTC,CASSLGDGYGYTF
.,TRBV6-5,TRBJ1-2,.,TGTGCCAGCAGTGCAGGACCCTATGGCTACACCTTC,CASSAGPYGYTF